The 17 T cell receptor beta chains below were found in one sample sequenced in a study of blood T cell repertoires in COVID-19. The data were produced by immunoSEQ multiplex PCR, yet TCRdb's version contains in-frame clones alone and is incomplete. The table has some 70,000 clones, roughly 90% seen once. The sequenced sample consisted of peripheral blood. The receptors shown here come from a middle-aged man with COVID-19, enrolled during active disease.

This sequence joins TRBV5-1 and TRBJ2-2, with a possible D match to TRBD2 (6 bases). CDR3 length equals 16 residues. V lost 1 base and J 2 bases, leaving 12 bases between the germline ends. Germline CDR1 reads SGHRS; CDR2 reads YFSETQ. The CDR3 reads CASSLLGGTNTGELFF. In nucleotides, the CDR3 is TGCGCCAGCAGCTTGTTGGGAGGCACAAACACCGGGGAGCTGTTTTTT.

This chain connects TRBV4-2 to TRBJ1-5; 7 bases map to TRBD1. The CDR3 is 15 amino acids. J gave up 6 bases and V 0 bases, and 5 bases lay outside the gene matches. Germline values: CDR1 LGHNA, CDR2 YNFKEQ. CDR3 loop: CASSQDQGESQPQHF. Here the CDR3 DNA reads TGTGCCAGCAGCCAAGATCAGGGGGAGAGTCAGCCCCAGCATTTT.

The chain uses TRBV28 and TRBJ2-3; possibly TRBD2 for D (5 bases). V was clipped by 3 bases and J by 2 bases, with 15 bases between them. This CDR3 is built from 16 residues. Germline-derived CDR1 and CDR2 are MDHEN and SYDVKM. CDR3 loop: CASSFPPGTDTDTQYF. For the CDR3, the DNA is TGTGCCAGCAGTTTTCCCCCGGGAACCGACACAGATACGCAGTATTTT. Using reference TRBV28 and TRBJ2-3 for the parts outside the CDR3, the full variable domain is DVKVTQSSRYLVKRTGEKVFLECVQDMDHENMFWYRQDPGLGLRLIYFSYDVKMKEKGDIPEGYSVSREKKERFSLILESASTNQTSMYLCASSFPPGTDTDTQYFGPGTRLTVL.

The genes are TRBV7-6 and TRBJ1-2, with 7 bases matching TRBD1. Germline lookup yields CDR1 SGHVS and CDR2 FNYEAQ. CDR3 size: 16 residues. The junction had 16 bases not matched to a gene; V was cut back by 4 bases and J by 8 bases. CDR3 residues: CASSSQPTPTGSGYTF. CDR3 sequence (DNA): TGTGCCAGCAGCTCTCAACCCACCCCGACAGGGAGCGGCTACACCTTC.

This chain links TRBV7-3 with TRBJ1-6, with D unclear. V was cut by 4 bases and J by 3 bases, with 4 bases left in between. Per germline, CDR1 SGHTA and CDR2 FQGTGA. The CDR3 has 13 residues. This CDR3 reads CASSSNYNSPLHF. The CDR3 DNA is TGTGCCAGCAGCTCAAACTATAATTCACCCCTCCACTTT.

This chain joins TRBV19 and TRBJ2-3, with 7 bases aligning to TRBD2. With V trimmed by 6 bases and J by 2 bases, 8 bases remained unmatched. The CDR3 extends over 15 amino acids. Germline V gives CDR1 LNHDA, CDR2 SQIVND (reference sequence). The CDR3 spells CASSLGGAATDTQYF. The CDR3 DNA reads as TGTGCCAGTAGCCTGGGAGGGGCGGCCACAGATACGCAGTATTTT.

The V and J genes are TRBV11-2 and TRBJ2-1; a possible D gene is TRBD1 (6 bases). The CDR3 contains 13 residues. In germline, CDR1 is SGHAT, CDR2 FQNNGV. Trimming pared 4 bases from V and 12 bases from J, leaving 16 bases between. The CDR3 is CASSYSSDSSQFF. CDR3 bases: TGTGCCAGCAGCTACTCCTCGGACAGTTCGCAGTTCTTC.

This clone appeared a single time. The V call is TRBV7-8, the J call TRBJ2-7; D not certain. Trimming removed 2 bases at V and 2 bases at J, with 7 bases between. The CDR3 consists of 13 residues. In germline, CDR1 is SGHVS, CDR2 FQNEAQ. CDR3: CASSLPATYEQYF. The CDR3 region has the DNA TGTGCCAGCAGCTTACCCGCTACCTACGAGCAGTACTTC.

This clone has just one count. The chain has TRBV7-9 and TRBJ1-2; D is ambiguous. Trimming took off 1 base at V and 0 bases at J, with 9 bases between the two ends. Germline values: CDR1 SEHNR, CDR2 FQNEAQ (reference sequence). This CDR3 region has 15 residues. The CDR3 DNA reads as TGTGCCAGCAGCTTAGTAGGCAGGTCTAACTATGGCTACACCTTC. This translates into CASSLVGRSNYGYTF.

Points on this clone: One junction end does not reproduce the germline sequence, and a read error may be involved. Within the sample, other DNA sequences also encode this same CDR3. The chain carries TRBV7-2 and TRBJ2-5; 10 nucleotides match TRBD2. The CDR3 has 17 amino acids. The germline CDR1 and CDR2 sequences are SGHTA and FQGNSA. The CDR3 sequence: CASSPRTSGGLRGTQYF. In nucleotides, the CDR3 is TGTGCTAGCAGCCCCCGGACTAGCGGAGGCCTCCGGGGGACCCAGTACTTC. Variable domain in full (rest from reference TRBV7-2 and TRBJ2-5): GAGVSQSPSNKVTEKGKDVELRCDPISGHTALYWYRQSLGQGLEFLIYFQGNSAPDKSGLPSDRFSAERTGGSVSTLTIQRTQQEDSAVYLCASSPRTSGGLRGTQYFGPGTRLLVL.

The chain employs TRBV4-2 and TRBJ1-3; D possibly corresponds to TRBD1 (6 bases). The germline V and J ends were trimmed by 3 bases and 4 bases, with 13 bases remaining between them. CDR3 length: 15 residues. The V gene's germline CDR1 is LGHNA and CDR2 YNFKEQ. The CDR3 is CASSQDTGSGNTIYF. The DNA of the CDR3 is TGTGCCAGCAGCCAGGACACAGGGTCCGGAAACACCATATATTTT.

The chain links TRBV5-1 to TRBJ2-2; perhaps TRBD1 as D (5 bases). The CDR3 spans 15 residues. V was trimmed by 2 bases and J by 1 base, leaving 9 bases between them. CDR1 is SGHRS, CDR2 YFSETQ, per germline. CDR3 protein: CASSFSTGNTGELFF. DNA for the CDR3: TGCGCCAGCAGCTTCTCTACAGGGAACACCGGGGAGCTGTTTTTT. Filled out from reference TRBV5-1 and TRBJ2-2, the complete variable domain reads KAGVTQTPRYLIKTRGQQVTLSCSPISGHRSVSWYQQTPGQGLQFLFEYFSETQRNKGNFPGRFSGRQFSNSRSEMNVSTLELGDSALYLCASSFSTGNTGELFFGEGSRLTVL.

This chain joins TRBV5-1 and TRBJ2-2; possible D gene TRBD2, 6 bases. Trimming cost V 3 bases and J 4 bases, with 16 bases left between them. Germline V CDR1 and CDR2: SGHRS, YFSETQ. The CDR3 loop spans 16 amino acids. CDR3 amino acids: CASSSSTAGGTGELFF. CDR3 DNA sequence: TGCGCCAGCAGCTCTTCCACAGCCGGGGGCACCGGGGAGCTGTTTTTT.

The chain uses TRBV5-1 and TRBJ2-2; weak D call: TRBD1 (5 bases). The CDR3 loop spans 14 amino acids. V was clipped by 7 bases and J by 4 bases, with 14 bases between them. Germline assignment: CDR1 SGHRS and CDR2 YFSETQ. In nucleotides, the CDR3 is TGCGCCAGCGCCCAGGGAAGGGGCACCGGGGAGCTGTTTTTT. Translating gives CASAQGRGTGELFF.

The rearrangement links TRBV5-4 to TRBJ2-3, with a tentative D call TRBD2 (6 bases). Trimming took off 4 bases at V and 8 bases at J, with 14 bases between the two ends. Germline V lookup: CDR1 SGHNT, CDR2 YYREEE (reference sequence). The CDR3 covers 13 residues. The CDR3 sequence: CASSTALAATQYF. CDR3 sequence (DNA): TGTGCCAGCAGCACCGCACTAGCTGCTACGCAGTATTTT.

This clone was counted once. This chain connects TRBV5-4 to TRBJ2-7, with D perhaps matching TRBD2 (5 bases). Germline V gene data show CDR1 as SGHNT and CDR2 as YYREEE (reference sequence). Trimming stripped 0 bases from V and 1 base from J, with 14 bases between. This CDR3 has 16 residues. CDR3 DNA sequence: TGTGCCAGCAGCTTGGCCGGAGGTTGGGGATCCTACGAGCAGTACTTC. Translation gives CASSLAGGWGSYEQYF.

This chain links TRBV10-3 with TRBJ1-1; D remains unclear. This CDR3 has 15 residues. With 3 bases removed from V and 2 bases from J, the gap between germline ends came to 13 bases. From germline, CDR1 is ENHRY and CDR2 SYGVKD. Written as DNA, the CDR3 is TGTGCCATCAGTGATAAAGAGAATAGTAACACTGAAGCTTTCTTT. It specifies CAISDKENSNTEAFF.